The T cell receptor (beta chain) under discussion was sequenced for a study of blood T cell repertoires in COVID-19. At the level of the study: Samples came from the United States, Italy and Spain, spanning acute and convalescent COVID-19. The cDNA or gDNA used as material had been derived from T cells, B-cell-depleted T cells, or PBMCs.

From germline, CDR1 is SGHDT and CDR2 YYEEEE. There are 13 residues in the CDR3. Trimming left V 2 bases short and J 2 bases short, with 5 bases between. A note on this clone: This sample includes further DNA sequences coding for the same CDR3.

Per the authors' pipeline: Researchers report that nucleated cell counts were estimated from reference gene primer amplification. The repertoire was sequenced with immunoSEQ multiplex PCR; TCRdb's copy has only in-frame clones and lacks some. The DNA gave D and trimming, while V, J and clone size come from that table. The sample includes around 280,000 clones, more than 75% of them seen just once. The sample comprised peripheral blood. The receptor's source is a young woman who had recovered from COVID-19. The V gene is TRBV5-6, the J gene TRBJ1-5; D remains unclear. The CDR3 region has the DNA TGTGCCAGCAGCTTATTAGGCAATCAGCCCCAGCATTTT. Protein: CASSLLGNQPQHF.